A selection of T cell receptor beta chains follows, all from one sample in a study of T cell responses to AZD1222 COVID-19 vaccine. The assay was immunoSEQ multiplex PCR, and TCRdb's table has in-frame clones only and misses some. The table includes about 130,000 clones, over 85% detected once. This specimen consisted of peripheral blood, obtained on day 0 of AZD1222 vaccination. The receptor source for this set is an adult in good health. Each CDR3 is given with its conserved first and last residue.

J: TRBJ1-5
V: TRBV7-2
CDR3: CASRYSAGGNQPQHF

J: TRBJ2-3
V: TRBV3-1/TRBV3-2
CDR3: CASRRGGGDTQYF

J: TRBJ1-6
V: TRBV15
CDR3: CATRGELMGPSEGSPLHF

J: TRBJ2-7
V: TRBV7-9
CDR3: CASSLAGFEFEQYF

J: TRBJ1-2
V: TRBV5-1
CDR3: CASSAGQSNYGYTF

J: TRBJ1-5
V: TRBV3-1/TRBV3-2
CDR3: CASSQEGEGGPPQHF

J: TRBJ1-3
V: TRBV21-1
CDR3: CASSDRKKGNTIYF

J: TRBJ1-4
V: TRBV2
CDR3: CASSELSGRASNEKLFF

J: TRBJ1-1
V: TRBV18
CDR3: CASSRSRENTEAFF

J: TRBJ1-4
V: TRBV21-1
CDR3: CASSKGTTGDRVNEKLFF

J: TRBJ1-1
V: TRBV27
CDR3: CASSWTGNTEAFF

J: TRBJ1-6
V: TRBV19
CDR3: CASTRPGQGSSSYNSPLHF

J: TRBJ1-2
V: TRBV9
CDR3: CASSGTGQGADYGYTF

J: TRBJ1-2
V: TRBV7-2
CDR3: CASSSYTGTAYGYTF

J: TRBJ1-2
V: TRBV5-4
CDR3: CASSQQGLWGYTF

J: TRBJ1-5
V: TRBV18
CDR3: CASSPNTNQPQHF

J: TRBJ2-1
V: TRBV19
CDR3: CASSPTGTPEQFF

J: TRBJ2-2
V: TRBV6-5
CDR3: CASQGYRGTGELFF

J: TRBJ1-2
V: TRBV29-1
CDR3: CSVGGQGRSYGYTF

J: TRBJ2-3
V: TRBV5-1
CDR3: CASSPGRDTDTQYF

J: TRBJ1-1
V: TRBV5-1
CDR3: CASSLRSVGSTEAFF

J: TRBJ1-1
V: TRBV19
CDR3: CASSIFGQGEAFF

J: TRBJ1-2
V: TRBV6-5
CDR3: CASSSGQGRGYTF

J: TRBJ1-1
V: TRBV19
CDR3: CASSPVRDSNTEAFF

J: TRBJ1-1
V: TRBV30
CDR3: CAWSVLGFSEAFF

J: TRBJ1-5
V: TRBV6-5
CDR3: CASTRDRNQPQHF